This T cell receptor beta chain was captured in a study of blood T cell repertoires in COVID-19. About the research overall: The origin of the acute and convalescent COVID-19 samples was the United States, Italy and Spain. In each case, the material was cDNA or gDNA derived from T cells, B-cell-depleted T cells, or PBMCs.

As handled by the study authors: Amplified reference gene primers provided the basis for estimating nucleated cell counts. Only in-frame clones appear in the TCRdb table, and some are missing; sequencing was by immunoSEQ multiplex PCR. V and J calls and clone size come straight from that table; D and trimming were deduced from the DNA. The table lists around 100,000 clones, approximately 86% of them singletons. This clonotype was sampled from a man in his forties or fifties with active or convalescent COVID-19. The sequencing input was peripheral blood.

This CDR3 is CASMLGLAAAQETQYF. For the CDR3, the DNA is TGTGCCAGCATGCTGGGACTAGCGGCCGCCCAAGAGACCCAGTACTTC. The gene calls are TRBV2 and TRBJ2-5, with 11 bases fitting TRBD2. The CDR3 is made up of 16 amino acids. The junction had 8 bases not matched to a gene; V was cut back by 7 bases and J by 1 base. Germline assignment: CDR1 SNHLY and CDR2 FYNNEI.